Below are 28 T cell receptor beta chains sequenced from a single sample in a study of blood T cell repertoires in COVID-19. Clones were read by immunoSEQ multiplex PCR, and TCRdb kept only the in-frame ones, dropping some. The sample shows some 200,000 clones, about 92% of them seen only once. The sequenced material came from peripheral blood. The receptors shown here come from a young man with acute or convalescent COVID-19.

The chain employs TRBV2 and TRBJ2-7; D is undetermined. The germline V and J ends were trimmed by 5 bases and 9 bases, with 11 bases remaining between them. This CDR3 comprises 11 residues. The germline CDR1 and CDR2 sequences are SNHLY and FYNNEI. The CDR3 sequence: CASSYSYWQYF. In nucleotides, the CDR3 is TGTGCCAGCAGTTACAGCTATTGGCAGTACTTC.

This sequence joins TRBV30 and TRBJ1-2; 8 bases fit TRBD1. Germline V gives CDR1 GTSNPN, CDR2 SVGIG (reference sequence). The CDR3 spans 15 residues. With 3 bases clipped from V and 4 bases from J, the junction kept 10 bases outside the gene matches. The CDR3, as DNA: TGTGCCTGGAGGGACGGGACAGGACCCTTCTATGGCTACACCTTC. This sequence encodes CAWRDGTGPFYGYTF. Full variable domain (missing parts from reference TRBV30 and TRBJ1-2): SQTIHQWPATLVQPVGSPLSLECTVEGTSNPNLYWYRQAAGRGLQLLFYSVGIGQISSEVPQNLSASRPQDRQFILSSKKLLLSDSGFYLCAWRDGTGPFYGYTFGSGTRLTVV.

The genes are TRBV7-8 and TRBJ1-1; the D is unclear. Trimming removed 5 bases at V and 1 base at J, with 11 bases between. CDR3 length: 14 residues. Germline CDR1 and CDR2: SGHVS and FQNEAQ. The CDR3 region is CASSPRGENTEAFF. Here the CDR3 DNA reads TGTGCCAGCAGCCCTCGGGGAGAGAACACTGAAGCTTTCTTT.

This chain uses TRBV5-6 with TRBJ2-1; D remains ambiguous. Germline CDR1 reads SGHDT; CDR2 reads YYEEEE. The CDR3 has 16 residues. Trimming removed 1 base at V and 4 bases at J, with 15 bases between. The CDR3 reads CASSLSGVSIYNEQFF. In nucleotides, the CDR3 is TGTGCCAGCAGCTTGTCAGGTGTATCCATATACAATGAGCAGTTCTTC.

Note on this clone: At one end, the junction sequence differs from germline, possibly due to a read error. This chain's CDR3 is CASSLAGSKYGYTF. In DNA, the CDR3 is TGTGCCAGCAGTTTGGCGGGTTCTAAGTATGGCTACACCTTC. The genes are TRBV28 and TRBJ1-2; D not certain. The germline CDR1 and CDR2 sequences are MDHEN and SYDVKM. This CDR3 is built from 14 residues.

The chain employs TRBV5-1 and TRBJ2-1; TRBD2 is a possible D gene (7 bases). The CDR3 length is 15 residues. Germline CDR1 is SGHRS and CDR2 is YFSETQ. V shed 4 bases and J shed 3 bases, with 14 bases lying between them. CDR3 loop: CASSREGGIYNEQFF. DNA for the CDR3: TGCGCCAGCAGCAGGGAGGGGGGGATCTACAATGAGCAGTTCTTC.

The chain has TRBV28 and TRBJ1-1, with TRBD1 matching over 7 bases. This CDR3 has 15 residues. V was pared by 3 bases and J by 6 bases, with 10 bases of the junction left unmatched. CDR1 is MDHEN, CDR2 SYDVKM, per germline. The CDR3 sequence: CASSLVRQGSAEAFF. CDR3 in DNA: TGTGCCAGCAGTTTGGTTAGACAGGGAAGCGCTGAAGCTTTCTTT.

The chain couples TRBV30 to TRBJ1-6; D call uncertain. V lost 0 bases and J lost 9, with 6 bases in between. The germline gives CDR1 GTSNPN, CDR2 SVGIG (reference sequence). This CDR3 is 12 amino acids long. The CDR3 sequence: CAWSVGPSPLHF. CDR3 nucleotide sequence: TGTGCCTGGAGTGTTGGCCCTTCACCCCTCCACTTT. The full variable domain, with the rest looked up from reference TRBV30 and TRBJ1-6, is SQTIHQWPATLVQPVGSPLSLECTVEGTSNPNLYWYRQAAGRGLQLLFYSVGIGQISSEVPQNLSASRPQDRQFILSSKKLLLSDSGFYLCAWSVGPSPLHFGNGTRLTVT.

This clone was seen only once. The chain uses TRBV14 and TRBJ2-1, with a weak D call TRBD1 (5 bases). CDR1 and CDR2 (germline): SGHDN, FVKESK. This CDR3 is built from 11 residues. Trimming stripped 1 base from V and 16 bases from J, with 11 bases between. In DNA, the CDR3 is TGTGCCAGCAGCCAAGTCAGGACACTCTTCTTC. Amino acid sequence: CASSQVRTLFF.

The rearrangement joins TRBV27 to TRBJ2-7; TRBD1 matches 9 bases. V gave up 3 bases and J gave up 5 bases; unmatched junction bases: 17. CDR1 and CDR2 (germline): MNHEY, SMNVEV (reference sequence). The CDR3 totals 18 residues. CDR3 sequence: CASSFGRTGDLLVHEQYF. CDR3 nucleotide sequence: TGTGCCAGCAGTTTTGGGAGGACAGGGGACCTCCTCGTCCACGAGCAGTACTTC.

The rearrangement links TRBV27 to TRBJ1-5; a weak D match, TRBD1 (5 bases). Germline CDR1 MNHEY, CDR2 SMNVEV (reference sequence). Trimming pared 7 bases from V and 6 bases from J, leaving 13 bases between. CDR3 length: 13 residues. The CDR3 DNA sequence: TGTGCCAGCACCCCCCTTCAGGGTCAGCCCCAGCATTTT. It yields the protein CASTPLQGQPQHF.

The CDR3 is CASNRPGTGNSNQPQHF. CDR3 nucleotide sequence: TGTGCCAGCAACAGACCCGGGACAGGGAATAGCAATCAGCCCCAGCATTTT. This chain connects TRBV28 to TRBJ1-5; TRBD1 matches at 9 bases. Germline-derived CDR1 and CDR2 are MDHEN and SYDVKM. The length of the CDR3 is 17 residues. Trimming cost V 7 bases and J 0 bases; bases outside gene matches: 10.

The chain recombines TRBV4-2 with TRBJ2-7, with D tentatively TRBD2 (6 bases). The V end was cut by 1 base, the J end by 0 bases, with 10 bases between. Germline loops: CDR1 LGHNA, CDR2 YNFKEQ. The CDR3 is 15 residues long. As DNA, the CDR3 is TGTGCCAGCAGCCAAGGGATAGCGGTCTCCTACGAGCAGTACTTC. This translates into CASSQGIAVSYEQYF.

V gene TRBV21-1 combines with J gene TRBJ2-5; TRBD1 was called by the table and not checked on the DNA. TRBV21-1 is tagged as a pseudogene. The CDR3 contains 13 residues. The chain's CDR3 is CAGNTGDQETQYF. In DNA form, the CDR3 reads TGTGCCGGGAATACAGGGGACCAAGAGACCCAGTACTTC.

The chain uses TRBV5-1 and TRBJ1-4, with D perhaps matching TRBD1 (6 bases). The CDR3 is 16 amino acids. Trimming cost V 2 bases and J 0 bases, with 11 bases left between them. Germline assignment: CDR1 SGHRS and CDR2 YFSETQ. In nucleotides, the CDR3 is TGCGCCAGCAGCTTTGATCGGACAGCAACTAATGAAAAACTGTTTTTT. Translating it yields CASSFDRTATNEKLFF. Based on the CDR3 plus reference TRBV5-1 and TRBJ1-4, the full variable domain is KAGVTQTPRYLIKTRGQQVTLSCSPISGHRSVSWYQQTPGQGLQFLFEYFSETQRNKGNFPGRFSGRQFSNSRSEMNVSTLELGDSALYLCASSFDRTATNEKLFFGSGTQLSVL.

This chain connects TRBV6-2 or TRBV6-3 to TRBJ2-1, with TRBD2 as a possible D gene (6 bases). The V end lost 6 bases, the J end lost 12 bases, and 18 bases lay between the germline ends. The CDR3 contains 13 residues. Germline CDR1 MNHEY, CDR2 SVGEGT. In DNA, the CDR3 is TGTGCCAGCAGCCCCGTGGAGGGCCTGGGGCAGTTCTTC. It translates to CASSPVEGLGQFF.

The gene calls are TRBV2 and TRBJ2-3, with TRBD2 matching 11 bases. Germline V CDR1 and CDR2: SNHLY, FYNNEI. Germline trimming cut 5 bases from V and 0 bases from J; bases unmatched to any gene: 7. The CDR3 is made up of 17 amino acids. CDR3 loop: CASSYIGTSGSTDTQYF. As DNA, the CDR3 is TGTGCCAGCAGTTATATTGGGACTAGCGGTAGCACAGATACGCAGTATTTT.

The chain uses TRBV14 and TRBJ2-1; TRBD2 matches 14 bases. The CDR3 is 15 residues long. Germline CDR1 SGHDN, CDR2 FVKESK. Trimming took 0 bases from V and 12 from J; bases not matched to a gene: 4. The CDR3 sequence is CASSQETSGRATQFF. For the CDR3, the DNA is TGTGCCAGCAGCCAAGAGACTAGCGGGAGGGCAACGCAGTTCTTC. Complete variable domain (other parts from reference TRBV14 and TRBJ2-1): EAGVTQFPSHSVIEKGQTVTLRCDPISGHDNLYWYRRVMGKEIKFLLHFVKESKQDESGMPNNRFLAERTGGTYSTLKVQPAELEDSGVYFCASSQETSGRATQFFGPGTRLTVL.

The chain employs TRBV27 and TRBJ1-1; TRBD1 agrees at 8 bases. Germline CDR1 reads MNHEY; CDR2 reads SMNVEV (reference sequence). The CDR3 consists of 17 residues. The trim removed 3 bases at V and 3 bases at J, leaving 12 bases unmatched. The CDR3 here is CASSFWQGARIYTEAFF. CDR3 DNA: TGTGCCAGCAGTTTCTGGCAGGGGGCGCGGATCTACACTGAAGCTTTCTTT.

The J gene is TRBJ1-5, the V gene TRBV28; perhaps TRBD1 as D (6 bases). V was clipped by 3 bases and J by 2 bases, with 11 bases between them. This CDR3 spans 15 amino acids. CDR1 and CDR2 from the germline V gene are MDHEN and SYDVKM. The chain's CDR3 is CASSLAGARNQPQHF. DNA for the CDR3: TGTGCCAGCAGTTTGGCAGGGGCGCGCAATCAGCCCCAGCATTTT.

The chain combines TRBV13 with TRBJ2-3; D possibly corresponds to TRBD2 (5 bases). The CDR3 spans 19 residues. Germline values: CDR1 PRHDT, CDR2 FYEKMQ (reference sequence). V lost 3 bases, J lost 2 bases, and 24 bases lay in between. The CDR3 DNA sequence: TGTGCCAGCAGCTTTTTATCGGTGTCTAGCTGGCGGTACACAGATACGCAGTATTTT. It codes for CASSFLSVSSWRYTDTQYF.

As DNA, the CDR3 is TGTGCCAGCAGTTCCACGGGTTCACGTCTCAACGAGCAGTACTTC. Amino acid sequence: CASSSTGSRLNEQYF. The gene calls are TRBV27 and TRBJ2-7; D ambiguous. Trimming stripped 4 bases from V and 5 bases from J, with 18 bases between. Germline V gene data show CDR1 as MNHEY and CDR2 as SMNVEV (reference sequence). CDR3 length equals 15 residues.

This chain links TRBV28 with TRBJ1-2; 12 nucleotides align to TRBD1. CDR1 and CDR2 from the germline V gene are MDHEN and SYDVKM. Losses at the gene ends were 6 bases for V and 7 bases for J; bases not matched to a gene: 9. CDR3 length equals 15 residues. CDR3 nucleotide sequence: TGTGCCAGCAGCTTAACCGGGACAGGGGGCCTTGGCTACACCTTC. Protein sequence: CASSLTGTGGLGYTF.

The J gene is TRBJ2-5, the V gene TRBV28, with D tentatively TRBD2 (6 bases). The germline CDR1 and CDR2 sequences are MDHEN and SYDVKM. V lost 6 bases and J 1 base, leaving 15 bases between the germline ends. The CDR3 is 15 amino acids. The CDR3 loop reads CASSSGGGSQETQYF. CDR3 sequence (DNA): TGTGCCAGCAGCTCGGGTGGGGGGTCCCAAGAGACCCAGTACTTC.

The V and J genes are TRBV5-6 and TRBJ1-4; 7 nucleotides agree with TRBD1. The germline CDR1 and CDR2 sequences are SGHDT and YYEEEE. The CDR3 extends over 16 amino acids. V was pared by 2 bases and J by 8 bases, with 12 bases of the junction left unmatched. Written as DNA, the CDR3 is TGTGCCAGCAGCTTACGTGGCTTCAGACAGGGAGAAAAACTGTTTTTT. It specifies CASSLRGFRQGEKLFF.

The rearrangement joins TRBV28 to TRBJ2-7, with TRBD2 as a possible D gene (5 bases). V lost 3 bases, J lost 6 bases, and 9 bases lay in between. Germline CDR1 reads MDHEN; CDR2 reads SYDVKM. CDR3 length: 12 residues. The CDR3 nucleotides read TGTGCCAGCAGTTTGTGGAGGCGCGAGCAGTACTTC. This gives the protein CASSLWRREQYF.

The chain uses TRBV5-1 and TRBJ2-3, with TRBD2 matching 7 bases. This CDR3 spans 16 amino acids. The germline gives CDR1 SGHRS, CDR2 YFSETQ. J was trimmed by 1 base and V by 3 bases; bases with no gene match: 8. The CDR3 DNA follows: TGCGCCAGCAGCTCCCCCGGGGCGGGAGGCACAGATACGCAGTATTTT. It yields the protein CASSSPGAGGTDTQYF.

The chain employs TRBV28 and TRBJ1-2; D not resolved. The CDR3 is 11 residues long. V was clipped by 9 bases and J by 5 bases, with 10 bases between them. Germline loops: CDR1 MDHEN, CDR2 SYDVKM. CDR3 in DNA: TGTGCCAGTACGACACGATATGGCTACACCTTC. Translated: CASTTRYGYTF.